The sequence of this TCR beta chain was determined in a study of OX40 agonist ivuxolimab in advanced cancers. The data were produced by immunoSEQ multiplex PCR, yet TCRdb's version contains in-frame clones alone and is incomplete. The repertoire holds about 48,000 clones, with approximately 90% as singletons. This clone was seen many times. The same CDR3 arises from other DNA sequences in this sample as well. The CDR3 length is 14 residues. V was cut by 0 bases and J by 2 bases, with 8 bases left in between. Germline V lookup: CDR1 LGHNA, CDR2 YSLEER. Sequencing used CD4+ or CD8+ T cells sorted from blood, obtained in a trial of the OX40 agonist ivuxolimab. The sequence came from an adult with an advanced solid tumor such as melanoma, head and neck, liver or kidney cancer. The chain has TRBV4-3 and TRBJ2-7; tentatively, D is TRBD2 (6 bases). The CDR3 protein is CASSQERGTYEQYF. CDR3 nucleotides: TGCGCCAGCAGCCAAGAGCGGGGTACCTACGAGCAGTACTTC.